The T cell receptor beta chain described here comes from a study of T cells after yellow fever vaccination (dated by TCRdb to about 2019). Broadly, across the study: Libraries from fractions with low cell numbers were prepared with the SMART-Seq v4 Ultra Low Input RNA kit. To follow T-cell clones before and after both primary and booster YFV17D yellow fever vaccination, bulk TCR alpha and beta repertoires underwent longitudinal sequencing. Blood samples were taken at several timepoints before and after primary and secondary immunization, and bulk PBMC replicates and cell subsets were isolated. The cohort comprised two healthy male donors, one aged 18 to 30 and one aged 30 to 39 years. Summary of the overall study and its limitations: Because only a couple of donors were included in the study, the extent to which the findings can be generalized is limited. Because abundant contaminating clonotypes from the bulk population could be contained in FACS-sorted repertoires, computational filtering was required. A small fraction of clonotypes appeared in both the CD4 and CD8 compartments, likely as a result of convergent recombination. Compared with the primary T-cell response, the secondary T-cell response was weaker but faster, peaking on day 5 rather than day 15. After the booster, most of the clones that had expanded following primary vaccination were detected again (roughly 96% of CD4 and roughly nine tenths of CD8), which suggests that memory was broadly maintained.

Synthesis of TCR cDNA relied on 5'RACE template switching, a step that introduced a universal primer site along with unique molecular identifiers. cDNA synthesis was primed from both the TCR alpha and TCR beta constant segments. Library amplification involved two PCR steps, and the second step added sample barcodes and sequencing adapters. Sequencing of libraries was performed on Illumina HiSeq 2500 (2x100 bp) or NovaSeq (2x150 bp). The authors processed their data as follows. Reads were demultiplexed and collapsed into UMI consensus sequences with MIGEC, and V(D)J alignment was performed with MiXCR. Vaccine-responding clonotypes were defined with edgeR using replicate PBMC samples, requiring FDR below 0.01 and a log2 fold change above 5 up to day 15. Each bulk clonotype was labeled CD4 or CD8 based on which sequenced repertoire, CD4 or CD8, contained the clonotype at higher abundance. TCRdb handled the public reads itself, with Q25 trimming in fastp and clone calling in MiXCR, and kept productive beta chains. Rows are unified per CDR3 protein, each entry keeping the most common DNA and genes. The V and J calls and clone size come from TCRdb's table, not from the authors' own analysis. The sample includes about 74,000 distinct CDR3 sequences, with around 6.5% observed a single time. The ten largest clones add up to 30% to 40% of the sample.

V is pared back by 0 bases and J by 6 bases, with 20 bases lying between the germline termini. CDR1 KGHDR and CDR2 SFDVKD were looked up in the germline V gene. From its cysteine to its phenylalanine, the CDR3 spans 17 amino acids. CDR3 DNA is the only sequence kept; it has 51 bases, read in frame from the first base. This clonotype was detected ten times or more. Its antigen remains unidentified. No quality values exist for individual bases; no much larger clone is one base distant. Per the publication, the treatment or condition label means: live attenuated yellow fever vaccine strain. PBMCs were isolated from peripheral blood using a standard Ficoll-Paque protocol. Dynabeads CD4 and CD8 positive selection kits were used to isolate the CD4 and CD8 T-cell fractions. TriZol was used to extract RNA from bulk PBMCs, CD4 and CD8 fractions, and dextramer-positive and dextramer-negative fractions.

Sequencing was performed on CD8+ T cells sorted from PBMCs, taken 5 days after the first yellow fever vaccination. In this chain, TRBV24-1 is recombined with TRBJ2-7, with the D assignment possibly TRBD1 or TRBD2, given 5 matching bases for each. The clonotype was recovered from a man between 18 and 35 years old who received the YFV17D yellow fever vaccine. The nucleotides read TGTGCCACCAGTGATTTGGATTCCCGGGGCCCAAGTCCCGAGCAGTACTTC. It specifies CATSDLDSRGPSPEQYF.